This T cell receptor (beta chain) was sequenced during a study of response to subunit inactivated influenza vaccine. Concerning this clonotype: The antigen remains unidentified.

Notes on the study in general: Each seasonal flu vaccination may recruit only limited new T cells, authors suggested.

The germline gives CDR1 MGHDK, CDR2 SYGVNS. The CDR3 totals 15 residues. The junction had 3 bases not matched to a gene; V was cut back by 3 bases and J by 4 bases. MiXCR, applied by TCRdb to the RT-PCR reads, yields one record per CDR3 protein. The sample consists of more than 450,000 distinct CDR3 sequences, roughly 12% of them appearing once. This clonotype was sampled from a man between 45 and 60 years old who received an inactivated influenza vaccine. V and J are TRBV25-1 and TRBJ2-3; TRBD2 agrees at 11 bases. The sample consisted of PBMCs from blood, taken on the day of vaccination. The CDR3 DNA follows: TGTGCCAGCAGTGATAGCGGGGGGGCCTCAGATACGCAGTATTTT. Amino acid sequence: CASSDSGGASDTQYF.